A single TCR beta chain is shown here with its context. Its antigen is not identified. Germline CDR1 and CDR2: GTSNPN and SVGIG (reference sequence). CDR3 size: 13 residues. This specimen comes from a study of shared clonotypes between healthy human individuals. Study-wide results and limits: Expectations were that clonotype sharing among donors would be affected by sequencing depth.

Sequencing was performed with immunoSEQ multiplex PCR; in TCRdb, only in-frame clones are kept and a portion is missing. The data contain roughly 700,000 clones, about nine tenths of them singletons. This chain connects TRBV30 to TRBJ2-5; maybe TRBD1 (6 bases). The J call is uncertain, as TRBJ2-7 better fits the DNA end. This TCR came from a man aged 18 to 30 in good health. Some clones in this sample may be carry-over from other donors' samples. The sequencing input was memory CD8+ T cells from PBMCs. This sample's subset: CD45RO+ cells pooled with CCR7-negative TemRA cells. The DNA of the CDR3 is TGTGCCTGGAGCCCGACAGGACCTCACGAGCAGTACTTC. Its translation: CAWSPTGPHEQYF.